These 18 T cell receptor beta chains were sequenced from one sample in a study of CD8 T cells in ankylosing spondylitis. Study-wide results and caveats: A motif in TCR beta, a set of about eight highly homologous variants, appeared characteristic of ankylosing spondylitis blood.

Their cognate antigens are unknown. One entry per CDR3 protein, called by TCRdb with MiXCR from the 5' RACE reads. The sample holds 700,000 to 1,000,000 distinct CDR3 sequences, approximately 12% seen once. Sequenced: blood, either unsorted or a sorted T cell fraction (not recorded which). Receptor source: a male donor with ankylosing spondylitis.

This clonotype was seen only a few times. J is TRBJ1-6 and V is TRBV7-2, with a possible D match to TRBD1 (5 bases). This CDR3 has 12 residues. Trimming stripped 3 bases from V and 8 bases from J, with 5 bases between. In germline, CDR1 is SGHTA, CDR2 FQGNSA. CDR3 sequence: CASSFRDSPLHF. In nucleotides, the CDR3 is TGTGCCAGCAGCTTCAGGGATTCACCCCTCCACTTT. Complete variable domain (other parts from reference TRBV7-2 and TRBJ1-6): GAGVSQSPSNKVTEKGKDVELRCDPISGHTALYWYRQSLGQGLEFLIYFQGNSAPDKSGLPSDRFSAERTGGSVSTLTIQRTQQEDSAVYLCASSFRDSPLHFGNGTRLTVT.

In this sample, this clonotype turned up many times. In nucleotides, the CDR3 is TGTGCCAGCAGCGGGGTTGAGGATCAGCCCCAGCATTTT. This sequence encodes CASSGVEDQPQHF. This chain joins TRBV7-2 and TRBJ1-5; no reliable D call. Deletions cut 5 bases from V and 5 bases from J, with 10 bases between. CDR1 is SGHTA and CDR2 is FQGNSA in the germline V gene. CDR3 length: 13 residues. The full variable domain, with the rest looked up from reference TRBV7-2 and TRBJ1-5, is GAGVSQSPSNKVTEKGKDVELRCDPISGHTALYWYRQSLGQGLEFLIYFQGNSAPDKSGLPSDRFSAERTGGSVSTLTIQRTQQEDSAVYLCASSGVEDQPQHFGDGTRLSIL.

V gene TRBV20-1 combines with J gene TRBJ2-7; the match to TRBD1 covers 9 bases. The trim removed 0 bases at V and 4 bases at J, leaving 4 bases unmatched. The germline gives CDR1 DFQATT, CDR2 SNEGSKA (reference sequence). This CDR3 contains 14 residues. CDR3 region: CSARERTGVYEQYF. The CDR3 bases are TGCAGTGCTAGAGAACGGACAGGGGTTTACGAGCAGTACTTC.

This chain joins TRBV6-5 and TRBJ1-2; D remains ambiguous. The germline CDR1 and CDR2 sequences are MNHEY and SVGAGI. V lost 0 bases and J 4 bases, leaving 9 bases between the germline ends. The CDR3 covers 14 residues. This CDR3 is CASSYSGQFYGYTF. CDR3 nucleotide sequence: TGTGCCAGCAGTTACTCGGGTCAGTTCTATGGCTACACCTTC.

This clonotype was observed a few times. The J gene is TRBJ2-3, the V gene TRBV15, with D perhaps matching TRBD2 (6 bases). Deletions cut 5 bases from V and 5 bases from J, with 11 bases between. The CDR3 totals 13 residues. Germline-derived CDR1 and CDR2 are LNHNV and YYDKDF (reference sequence). CDR3 DNA sequence: TGTGCCACCAGCGGATCTAGCGAAGATACGCAGTATTTT. Its protein product is CATSGSSEDTQYF. The full variable domain, in which reference TRBV15 and TRBJ2-3 provide the parts outside the CDR3, is DAMVIQNPRYQVTQFGKPVTLSCSQTLNHNVMYWYQQKSSQAPKLLFHYYDKDFNNEADTPDNFQSRRPNTSFCFLDIRSPGLGDTAMYLCATSGSSEDTQYFGPGTRLTVL.

The V gene is TRBV29-1, the J gene TRBJ1-3, with D hard to call. The CDR3 is 12 residues long. Trimming pared 7 bases from V and 0 bases from J, leaving 7 bases between. Germline V lookup: CDR1 SQVTM, CDR2 ANQGSEA. CDR3 sequence reads: CSASYSGNTIYF. In nucleotides, the CDR3 is TGCAGCGCCAGCTACTCTGGAAACACCATATATTTT. Full variable domain (rest looked up from reference TRBV29-1 and TRBJ1-3): SAVISQKPSRDICQRGTSLTIQCQVDSQVTMMFWYRQQPGQSLTLIATANQGSEATYESGFVIDKFPISRPNLTFSTLTVSNMSPEDSSIYLCSASYSGNTIYFGEGSWLTVV.

This clonotype was counted a few times. V gene TRBV4-1 combines with J gene TRBJ2-4; no clear D. CDR3 size: 14 residues. CDR1 is MGHRA and CDR2 is YSYEKL in the germline V gene. Trimming shortened V by 0 bases and J by 0 bases, and 3 bases separated the two germline ends. The chain's CDR3 is CASSQDKAKNIQYF. CDR3 DNA: TGCGCCAGCAGCCAAGACAAAGCCAAAAACATTCAGTACTTC.

The V and J genes are TRBV7-9 and TRBJ2-4; perhaps TRBD2 as D (6 bases). With 1 base removed from V and 6 bases from J, the gap between germline ends came to 10 bases. Germline V gene sequence: CDR1 SEHNR, CDR2 FQNEAQ (reference sequence). The CDR3 has 14 amino acids. The CDR3 region is CASSLGRAGNIQYF. CDR3 nucleotide sequence: TGTGCCAGCAGCTTAGGGAGGGCCGGAAACATTCAGTACTTC.

The V and J genes are TRBV19 and TRBJ2-7, with 7 bases matching TRBD1. The V gene end was trimmed by 4 bases and the J gene end by 11 bases; junction bases not matched to a gene: 8. This CDR3 has 12 residues. The V gene's germline CDR1 is LNHDA and CDR2 SQIVND (reference sequence). The DNA of the CDR3 is TGTGCCAGTAGTAACCTGACAGGGCAAAAGTACTTC. Residues: CASSNLTGQKYF.

The chain carries TRBV29-1 and TRBJ1-1, with 7 positions matching TRBD1. J lost 1 base, V lost 5 bases, and 4 bases had no gene match. Germline V gene sequence: CDR1 SQVTM, CDR2 ANQGSEA. This CDR3 comprises 13 residues. CDR3 in DNA: TGCAGCGTTTACAGGGGATCGAACACTGAAGCTTTCTTT. It codes for CSVYRGSNTEAFF.

V and J are TRBV7-2 and TRBJ2-3; 10 bases fit TRBD2. CDR1 is SGHTA and CDR2 is FQGNSA in the germline V gene. With 2 bases clipped from V and 2 bases from J, the junction kept 7 bases outside the gene matches. This CDR3 is built from 17 residues. The CDR3 DNA reads TGTGCCAGCAGCTTACGAACTAGCGGGACTACCACAGATACGCAGTATTTT. It yields the protein CASSLRTSGTTTDTQYF.

This clonotype was seen a few times. The rearrangement links TRBV12-3 or TRBV12-4 to TRBJ1-1, with TRBD1 matching over 7 bases. CDR3 length: 13 amino acids. V lost 10 bases to trimming and J lost 2 bases; unmatched junction nucleotides: 7. CDR3 in amino acids: CATVGQANTEAFF. In nucleotides, the CDR3 is TGTGCCACCGTCGGACAGGCTAACACTGAAGCTTTCTTT.

The chain recombines TRBV11-2 with TRBJ2-1; TRBD2 matches 7 bases. The CDR3 totals 16 residues. The germline V gene encodes CDR1 SGHAT and CDR2 FQNNGV. Trimming at V came to 5 bases and at J to 10 bases, leaving 17 bases not matched to a gene. The CDR3 here is CASSPLVGLAVFEQFF. In DNA, the CDR3 is TGTGCCAGCAGCCCTCTAGTGGGTCTAGCGGTGTTCGAGCAGTTCTTC.

This clonotype was counted ten times or more. The J gene is TRBJ2-3, the V gene TRBV29-1, with D perhaps matching TRBD1 or TRBD2 (5 bases each). Germline V gene sequence: CDR1 SQVTM, CDR2 ANQGSEA. Trimming shortened V by 6 bases and J by 2 bases, and 18 bases separated the two germline ends. The CDR3 is made up of 15 amino acids. CDR3 sequence reads: CSVDHGRGPTDTQYF. The DNA for the CDR3 is TGCAGCGTCGATCATGGAAGGGGACCCACAGATACGCAGTATTTT.

This clonotype was observed a few times. V and J are TRBV9 and TRBJ2-7, with TRBD2 identical over 7 bases. CDR1 is SGDLS and CDR2 is YYNGEE in the germline V gene. Losses at the gene ends were 0 bases for V and 4 bases for J; bases not matched to a gene: 16. This CDR3 region has 18 residues. This CDR3 reads CASSVAGGSASSMYEQYF. CDR3 nucleotides: TGTGCCAGCAGCGTAGCGGGAGGTAGCGCCTCAAGCATGTACGAGCAGTACTTC.

This clonotype was detected only a few times. V and J are TRBV7-2 and TRBJ1-6; 9 positions match TRBD1. This CDR3 is 14 amino acids long. Germline values: CDR1 SGHTA, CDR2 FQGNSA. The junction had 6 bases not matched to a gene; V was cut back by 5 bases and J by 10 bases. The CDR3, as DNA: TGTGCCAGCAGCCCGGACAGGGGACAATCACCCCTCCACTTT. It specifies CASSPDRGQSPLHF.

The gene calls are TRBV20-1 and TRBJ2-3; D unresolved. The CDR3 is 10 residues long. CDR1 is DFQATT and CDR2 is SNEGSKA in the germline V gene (reference sequence). Trimming pared 3 bases from V and 7 bases from J, leaving 5 bases between. CDR3 sequence reads: CSASGYTQYF. The CDR3 DNA is TGCAGTGCTAGTGGGTATACGCAGTATTTT.

A few counts support this clonotype. The J gene is TRBJ2-3, the V gene TRBV2; 11 bases align to TRBD2. This CDR3 has 16 amino acids. CDR1 is SNHLY, CDR2 FYNNEI, per germline. The trim removed 5 bases at V and 2 bases at J, leaving 6 bases unmatched. CDR3 in amino acids: CASSPLLAGATDTQYF. CDR3 sequence (DNA): TGTGCCAGCAGTCCTTTACTAGCGGGAGCCACAGATACGCAGTATTTT. The complete variable domain, with remaining parts taken from reference TRBV2 and TRBJ2-3, reads EPEVTQTPSHQVTQMGQEVILRCVPISNHLYFYWYRQILGQKVEFLVSFYNNEISEKSEIFDDQFSVERPDGSNFTLKIRSTKLEDSAMYFCASSPLLAGATDTQYFGPGTRLTVL.